These T cell receptor beta chains were read from a single sample in a study of cytomegalovirus exposure and HLA in healthy donors. The protocol was immunoSEQ multiplex PCR, while the TCRdb copy is restricted to in-frame clones and leaves out a portion. The sample holds roughly 180,000 clones, around 85% seen once. Material for sequencing was PBMCs. All receptors derive from a boy younger than 10 in good health and CMV-seronegative. Each CDR3 is given with its conserved first and last residue. The D gene is left open where the match is weak. Clone size is given for some rows only: seen once, a few or many times, or a class if the clone is expanded.

clone_size j_call v_call d_call cdr3_aa cdr3_nt
. TRBJ1-2 TRBV4-2 TRBD1 CASSHDRGNYGYTF TGTGCCAGCAGCCATGACAGGGGAAATTATGGCTACACCTTC
. TRBJ2-5 TRBV5-6 TRBD2 CASSGWGGQETQYF TGTGCCAGCAGCGGGTGGGGGGGACAAGAGACCCAGTACTTC
. TRBJ2-1 TRBV29-1 . CSVEGRDRSYNEQFF TGCAGCGTTGAGGGGCGGGACCGCTCCTACAATGAGCAGTTCTTC
. TRBJ2-7 TRBV2 TRBD1 CASSYQTGSEQYF TGTGCCAGCAGTTACCAGACAGGGAGTGAGCAGTACTTC
. TRBJ2-7 TRBV19 TRBD2 CASSFATSGTYEQYF TGTGCCAGTAGTTTCGCGACTAGCGGGACCTACGAGCAGTACTTC
. TRBJ2-3 TRBV2 TRBD1 CASSGGQGWLAPSTDTQYF TGTGCCAGCAGTGGGGGACAGGGGTGGCTTGCTCCCAGCACAGATACGCAGTATTTT
. TRBJ1-1 TRBV9 . CPQVPPQAKSTEAFF TGTCCACAAGTTCCCCCACAGGCAAAAAGCACTGAAGCTTTCTTT
. TRBJ1-2 TRBV6-1 . CASSEGAGYGYTF TGTGCCAGCAGTGAAGGGGCAGGGTATGGCTACACCTTC
. TRBJ2-3 TRBV19 TRBD1 CASSSRTGQGDTQYF TGTGCCAGTAGTTCCCGGACAGGGCAGGGGGATACGCAGTATTTT
. TRBJ1-2 TRBV5-1 TRBD1 CASSLGWTGIRYGYTF TGCGCCAGCAGCCTGGGTTGGACAGGGATTAGGTATGGCTACACCTTC
once TRBJ1-2 TRBV19 . CASSILQTGGGDGYTF TGTGCCAGTAGTATTCTCCAGACGGGTGGCGGGGATGGCTACACCTTC
. TRBJ1-6 TRBV7-9 TRBD1 CASSLSLLRTGANSPLHF TGTGCCAGCAGCTTAAGCTTGCTAAGGACAGGGGCTAATTCACCCCTCCACTTT
. TRBJ1-5 TRBV6-6 . CASSYRPRDQPQHF TGTGCCAGCAGTTACCGGCCACGGGATCAGCCCCAGCATTTT
. TRBJ2-1 TRBV29-1 TRBD1 CSAWGTDYNEQFF TGCAGCGCCTGGGGGACAGACTACAATGAGCAGTTCTTC
. TRBJ2-5 TRBV7-8 . CASTLEDVQETQYF TGTGCCAGCACCCTAGAAGATGTACAAGAGACCCAGTACTTC
. TRBJ2-3 TRBV10-1 TRBD2 CASSESGGTDTQYF TGCGCCAGCAGTGAGTCCGGGGGGACAGATACGCAGTATTTT
. TRBJ1-3 TRBV28 TRBD1 CASSLRQGSGNTIYF TGTGCCAGCAGTTTACGACAGGGATCGGGAAACACCATATATTTT
. TRBJ1-2 TRBV29-1 . CSVGVDLDYGYTF TGCAGCGTTGGAGTAGACCTAGACTATGGCTACACCTTC
. TRBJ2-2 TRBV6-6 . CASSYSRPTSGELFF TGTGCCAGCAGTTACTCGAGGCCGACTTCAGGGGAGCTGTTTTTT
. TRBJ2-1 TRBV18 . CASSPLYRAPYNEQFF TGTGCCAGCTCACCACTTTACAGGGCCCCCTACAATGAGCAGTTCTTC
. TRBJ2-2 TRBV5-6 . CASSLVRGVQTGELFF TGTGCCAGCAGCTTGGTCAGGGGGGTACAAACCGGGGAGCTGTTTTTT
. TRBJ2-1 TRBV10-1 TRBD1 CASSSKTGPRAQFF TGCGCCAGCAGTTCCAAGACAGGGCCGAGAGCACAGTTCTTC
. TRBJ2-3 TRBV18 TRBD1 CASSLAGQGAPGDTQYF TGTGCCAGCTCACTCGCCGGACAGGGGGCCCCCGGGGATACGCAGTATTTT
. TRBJ2-7 TRBV19 TRBD1 CASSPFHRGSNYYEQYF TGTGCCAGTAGTCCATTCCACAGGGGATCAAACTACTACGAGCAGTACTTC
. TRBJ2-3 TRBV19 . CASKRGTDTQYF TGTGCCAGTAAGCGGGGCACAGATACGCAGTATTTT
. TRBJ1-5 TRBV6-1 . CASSGQGGNQPQHF TGTGCCAGCAGTGGGCAGGGTGGCAATCAGCCCCAGCATTTT
. TRBJ1-2 TRBV5-6 TRBD1 CASGFMNRPGQGYGYTF TGTGCCAGCGGTTTTATGAATCGCCCGGGACAGGGATATGGCTACACCTTC
once TRBJ2-2 TRBV29-1 TRBD1 CSTTGQGTGELFF TGCAGCACCACGGGACAGGGTACCGGGGAGCTGTTTTTT
. TRBJ1-5 TRBV7-9 TRBD1 CASSSDRGRWSNQPQHF TGTGCCAGCAGCTCGGACAGGGGGCGTTGGAGCAATCAGCCCCAGCATTTT
. TRBJ2-5 TRBV19 . CASSIRGRETQYF TGTGCCAGTAGTATCAGGGGCAGAGAGACCCAGTACTTC
once TRBJ2-3 TRBV5-4 TRBD1 CASSSKRDRSYTDTQYF TGTGCCAGCAGCTCAAAAAGGGACAGATCCTACACAGATACGCAGTATTTT
once TRBJ2-1 TRBV28 . CASSPPKQGRPKFF TGTGCCAGCAGTCCTCCTAAACAGGGCCGTCCCAAGTTCTTC
once TRBJ1-5 TRBV6-1 . CASSHQGNQPQHF TGTGCCAGCAGTCATCAGGGAAATCAGCCCCAGCATTTT
. TRBJ2-3 TRBV6-1 TRBD2 CASTELAGGTDTQYF TGTGCCAGCACCGAACTAGCGGGGGGCACAGATACGCAGTATTTT
. TRBJ1-1 TRBV5-1 TRBD1 CASSSPGTGEAFF TGCGCCAGCAGCTCCCCCGGGACAGGTGAAGCTTTCTTT
once TRBJ2-3 TRBV9 . CASSVTRGANTQYF TGTGCCAGCAGCGTGACCCGGGGGGCCAATACGCAGTATTTT
. TRBJ1-4 TRBV5-1 TRBD1 CASSLGGQGSVLREKLFF TGCGCCAGCAGCTTGGGAGGACAGGGGAGCGTCCTTCGGGAAAAACTGTTTTTT
. TRBJ2-3 TRBV7-8 TRBD2 CASSLALAKTQYF TGTGCCAGCAGCTTAGCACTAGCGAAAACGCAGTATTTT
once TRBJ1-3 TRBV6-1 . CASRPPGDGNTIYF TGTGCCAGCAGACCTCCGGGGGATGGAAACACCATATATTTT
. TRBJ1-1 TRBV29-1 TRBD1 CSVDRGGGAFF TGCAGCGTCGACAGGGGGGGTGGAGCTTTCTTT
. TRBJ2-5 TRBV11-1 . CASRPAGRGKETQYF TGTGCCAGCAGACCCGCGGGACGAGGGAAAGAGACCCAGTACTTC
. TRBJ2-7 TRBV7-2 . CASSPSSVYEQYF TGTGCCAGCAGCCCAAGTTCGGTCTACGAGCAGTACTTC
. TRBJ2-1 TRBV2 . CASSGTAIYNEQFF TGTGCCAGCAGTGGGACAGCTATCTACAATGAGCAGTTCTTC
. TRBJ1-5 TRBV6-5 . CASEVSNQPQHF TGTGCCAGCGAGGTTAGCAATCAGCCCCAGCATTTT
. TRBJ1-6 TRBV19 . CASSIRGNSPLHF TGTGCCAGTAGTATTAGGGGAAATTCACCCCTCCACTTT
once TRBJ1-5 TRBV28 . CASSLSREDQPQHF TGTGCCAGCAGTTTATCCAGGGAAGATCAGCCCCAGCATTTT
. TRBJ1-1 TRBV6-1 . CASSLNKDTEAFF TGTGCCAGCTCCCTCAACAAAGACACTGAAGCTTTCTTT
once TRBJ1-5 TRBV19 . CASVDIYSNQPQHF TGTGCCAGTGTGGACATTTATAGCAATCAGCCCCAGCATTTT
. TRBJ1-2 TRBV6-5 TRBD1 CASSPTGNYGYTF TGTGCCAGCAGCCCGACAGGGAACTATGGCTACACCTTC
. TRBJ2-1 TRBV5-4 . CASSLPRHAEGIEQFF TGTGCCAGCAGCTTACCCAGGCACGCCGAGGGTATTGAGCAGTTCTTC
. TRBJ1-6 TRBV20-1 . CSARTGPLHF TGCAGTGCTAGGACAGGACCCCTCCACTTT
. TRBJ1-1 TRBV9 TRBD1 CASSEHRGGLGEAFF TGTGCCAGCAGCGAGCACAGGGGAGGATTGGGTGAAGCTTTCTTT
. TRBJ1-1 TRBV5-1 . CASSLASGSMNTEAFF TGCGCCAGCAGCTTGGCGTCCGGGTCAATGAACACTGAAGCTTTCTTT